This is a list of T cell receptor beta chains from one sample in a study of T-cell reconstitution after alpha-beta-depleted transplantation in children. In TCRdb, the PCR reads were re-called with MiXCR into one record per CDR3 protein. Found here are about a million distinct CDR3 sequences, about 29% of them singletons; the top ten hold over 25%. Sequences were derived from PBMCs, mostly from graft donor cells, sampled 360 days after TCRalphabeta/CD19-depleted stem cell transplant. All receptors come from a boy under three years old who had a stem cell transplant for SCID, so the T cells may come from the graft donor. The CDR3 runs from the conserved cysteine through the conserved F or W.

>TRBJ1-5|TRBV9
CASSFEDIPNQPQHF
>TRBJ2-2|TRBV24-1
CATSDPSTGELFF
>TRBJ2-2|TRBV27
CASSLLGPTGELFF
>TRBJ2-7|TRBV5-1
CASSFPGTGGTEQYF
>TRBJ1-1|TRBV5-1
CASSLSQGSMNTEAFF
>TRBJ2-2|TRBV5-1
CASSLDVLTGELFF
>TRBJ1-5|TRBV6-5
CASSYAAGGSRNQPQHF
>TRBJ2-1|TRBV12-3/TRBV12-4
CASSIRGGGNNEQFF
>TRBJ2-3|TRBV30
CAWSSTGPTDTQYF
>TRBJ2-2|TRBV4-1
CASSQDGQLMNTGELFF
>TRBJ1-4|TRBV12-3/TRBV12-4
CASSLWLKDEKLFF
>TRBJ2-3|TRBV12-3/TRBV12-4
CASTPFGLAGGPDTQYF
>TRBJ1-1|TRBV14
CASSRIGTGAVNTEAFF